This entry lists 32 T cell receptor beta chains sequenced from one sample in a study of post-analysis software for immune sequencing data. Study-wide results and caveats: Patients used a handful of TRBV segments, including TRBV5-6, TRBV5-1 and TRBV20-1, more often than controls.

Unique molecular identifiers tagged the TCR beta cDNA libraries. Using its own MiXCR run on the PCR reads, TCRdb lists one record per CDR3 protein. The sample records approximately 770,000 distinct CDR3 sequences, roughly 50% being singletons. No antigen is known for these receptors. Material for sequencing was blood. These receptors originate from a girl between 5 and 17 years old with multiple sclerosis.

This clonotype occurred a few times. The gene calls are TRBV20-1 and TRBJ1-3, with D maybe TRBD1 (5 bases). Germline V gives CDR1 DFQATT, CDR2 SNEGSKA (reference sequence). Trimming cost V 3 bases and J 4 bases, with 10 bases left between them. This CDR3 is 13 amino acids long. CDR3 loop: CSASKGVGNTIYF. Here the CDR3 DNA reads TGCAGTGCTAGTAAAGGGGTGGGAAACACCATATATTTT.

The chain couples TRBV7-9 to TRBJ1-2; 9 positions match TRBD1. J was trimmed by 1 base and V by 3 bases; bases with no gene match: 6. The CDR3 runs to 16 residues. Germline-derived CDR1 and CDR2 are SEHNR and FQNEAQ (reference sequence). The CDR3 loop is CASSFLDRGFNYGYTF. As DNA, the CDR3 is TGTGCCAGCAGCTTTTTGGACAGGGGTTTTAACTATGGCTACACCTTC.

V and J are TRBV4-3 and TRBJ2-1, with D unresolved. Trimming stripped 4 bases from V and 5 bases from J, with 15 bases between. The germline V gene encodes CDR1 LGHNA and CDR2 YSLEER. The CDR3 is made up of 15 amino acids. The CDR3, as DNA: TGCGCCAGCAGCCGACGAATGGCAGGCAACAATGAGCAGTTCTTC. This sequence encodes CASSRRMAGNNEQFF.

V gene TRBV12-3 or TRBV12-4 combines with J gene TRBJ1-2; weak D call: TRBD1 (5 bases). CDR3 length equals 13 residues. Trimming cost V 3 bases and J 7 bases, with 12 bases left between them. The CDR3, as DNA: TGTGCCAGCAGTTTGAAGGGGTTCTGTGGCTACACCTTC. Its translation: CASSLKGFCGYTF.

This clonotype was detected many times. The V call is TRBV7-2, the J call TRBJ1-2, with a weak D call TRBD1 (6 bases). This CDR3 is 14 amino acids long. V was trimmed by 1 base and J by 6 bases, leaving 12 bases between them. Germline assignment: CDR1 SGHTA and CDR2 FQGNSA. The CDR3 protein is CASSLGRGLDGYTF. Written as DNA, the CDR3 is TGTGCCAGCAGCTTAGGTCGGGGGCTGGATGGCTACACCTTC.

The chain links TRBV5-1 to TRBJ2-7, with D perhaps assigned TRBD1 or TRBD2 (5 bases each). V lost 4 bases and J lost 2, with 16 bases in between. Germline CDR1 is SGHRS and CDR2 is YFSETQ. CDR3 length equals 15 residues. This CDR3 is CASSQPSRDAYEQYF. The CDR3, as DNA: TGCGCCAGCAGCCAACCTAGCAGGGACGCCTACGAGCAGTACTTC. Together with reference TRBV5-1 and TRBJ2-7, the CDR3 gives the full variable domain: KAGVTQTPRYLIKTRGQQVTLSCSPISGHRSVSWYQQTPGQGLQFLFEYFSETQRNKGNFPGRFSGRQFSNSRSEMNVSTLELGDSALYLCASSQPSRDAYEQYFGPGTRLTVT.

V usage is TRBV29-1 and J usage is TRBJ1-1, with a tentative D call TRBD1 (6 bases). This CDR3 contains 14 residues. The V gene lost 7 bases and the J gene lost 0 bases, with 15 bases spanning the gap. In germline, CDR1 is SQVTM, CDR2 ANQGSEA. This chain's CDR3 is CSGTKQGVNTEAFF. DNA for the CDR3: TGCAGCGGAACTAAACAGGGAGTGAACACTGAAGCTTTCTTT. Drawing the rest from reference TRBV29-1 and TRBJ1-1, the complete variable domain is SAVISQKPSRDICQRGTSLTIQCQVDSQVTMMFWYRQQPGQSLTLIATANQGSEATYESGFVIDKFPISRPNLTFSTLTVSNMSPEDSSIYLCSGTKQGVNTEAFFGQGTRLTVV.

Written as DNA, the CDR3 is TGTGCCAGCAGCTTACATGTGGAGACCCAGTACTTC. Its protein is CASSLHVETQYF. The rearrangement joins TRBV7-2 to TRBJ2-5; D gene ambiguous. The CDR3 spans 12 residues. V shed 2 bases and J shed 5 bases, with 6 bases lying between them. Germline CDR1 and CDR2: SGHTA and FQGNSA.

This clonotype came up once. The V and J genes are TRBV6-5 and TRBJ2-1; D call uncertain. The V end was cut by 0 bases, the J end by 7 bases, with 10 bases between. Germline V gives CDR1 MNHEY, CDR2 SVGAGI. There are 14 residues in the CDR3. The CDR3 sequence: CASSYSIEENEQFF. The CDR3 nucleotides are TGTGCCAGCAGTTACTCCATAGAGGAGAATGAGCAGTTCTTC.

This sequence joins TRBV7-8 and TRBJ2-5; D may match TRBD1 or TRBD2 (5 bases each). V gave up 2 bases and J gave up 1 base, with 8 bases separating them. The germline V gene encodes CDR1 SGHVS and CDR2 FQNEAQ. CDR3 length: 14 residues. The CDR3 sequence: CASSLPGTQETQYF. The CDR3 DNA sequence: TGTGCCAGCAGCTTACCAGGGACCCAAGAGACCCAGTACTTC.

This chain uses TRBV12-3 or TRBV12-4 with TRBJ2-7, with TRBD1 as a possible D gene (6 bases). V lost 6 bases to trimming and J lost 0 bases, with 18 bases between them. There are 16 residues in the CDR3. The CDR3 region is CASSQPPDRSSYEQYF. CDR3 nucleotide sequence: TGTGCCAGCAGCCAACCCCCGGACAGAAGCTCCTACGAGCAGTACTTC.

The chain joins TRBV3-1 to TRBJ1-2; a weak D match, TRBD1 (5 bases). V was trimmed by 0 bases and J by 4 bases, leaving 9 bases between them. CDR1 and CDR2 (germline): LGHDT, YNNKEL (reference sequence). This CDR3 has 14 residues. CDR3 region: CASSQDNRPYGYTF. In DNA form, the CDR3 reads TGTGCCAGCAGCCAAGATAACAGGCCCTATGGCTACACCTTC.

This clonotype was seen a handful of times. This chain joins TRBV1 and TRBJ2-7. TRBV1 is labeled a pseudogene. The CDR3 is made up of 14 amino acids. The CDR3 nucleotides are TGCACCAGCAGCCAAGGCCGTAAGGTCTACGAGCAGTACTTC. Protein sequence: CTSSQGRKVYEQYF.

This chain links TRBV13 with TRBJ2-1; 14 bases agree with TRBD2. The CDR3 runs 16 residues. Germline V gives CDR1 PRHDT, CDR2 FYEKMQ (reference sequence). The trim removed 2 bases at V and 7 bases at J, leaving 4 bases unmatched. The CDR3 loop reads CASSLLGLAGENEQFF. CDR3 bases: TGTGCCAGCAGCTTACTGGGACTAGCGGGAGAGAATGAGCAGTTCTTC. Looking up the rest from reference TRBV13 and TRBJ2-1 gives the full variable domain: AAGVIQSPRHLIKEKRETATLKCYPIPRHDTVYWYQQGPGQDPQFLISFYEKMQSDKGSIPDRFSAQQFSDYHSELNMSSLELGDSALYFCASSLLGLAGENEQFFGPGTRLTVL.

The CDR3 loop is CASSQRLDQYF. The CDR3 DNA reads as TGTGCCAGCAGTCAACGACTTGATCAGTACTTC. The chain uses TRBV6-2 or TRBV6-3 and TRBJ2-5; D is uncertain. V was cut by 5 bases and J by 11 bases, with 12 bases left in between. The CDR3 loop spans 11 amino acids. The germline gives CDR1 MNHEY, CDR2 SVGEGT.

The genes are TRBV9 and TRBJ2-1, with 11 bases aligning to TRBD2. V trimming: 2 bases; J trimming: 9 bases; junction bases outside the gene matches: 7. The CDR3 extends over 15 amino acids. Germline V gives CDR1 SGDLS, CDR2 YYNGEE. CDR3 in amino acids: CASSVSTSGNAEQFF. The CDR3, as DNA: TGTGCCAGCAGCGTTTCGACTAGCGGGAATGCTGAGCAGTTCTTC. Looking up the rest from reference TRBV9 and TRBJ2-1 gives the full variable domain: DSGVTQTPKHLITATGQRVTLRCSPRSGDLSVYWYQQSLDQGLQFLIQYYNGEERAKGNILERFSAQQFPDLHSELNLSSLELGDSALYFCASSVSTSGNAEQFFGPGTRLTVL.

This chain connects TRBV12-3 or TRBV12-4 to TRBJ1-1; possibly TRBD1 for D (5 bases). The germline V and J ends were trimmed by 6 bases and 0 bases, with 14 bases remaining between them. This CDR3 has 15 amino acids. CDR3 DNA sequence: TGTGCCAGCAGGGAGACAGCCACTATGAACACTGAAGCTTTCTTT. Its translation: CASRETATMNTEAFF.

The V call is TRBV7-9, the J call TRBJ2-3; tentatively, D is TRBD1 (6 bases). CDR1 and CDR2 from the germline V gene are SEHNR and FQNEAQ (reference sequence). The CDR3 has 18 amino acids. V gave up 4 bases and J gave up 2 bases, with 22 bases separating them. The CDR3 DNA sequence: TGTGCCAGCAGCTCCCGGGACACCTTTTACAAAAACACAGATACGCAGTATTTT. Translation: CASSSRDTFYKNTDTQYF.

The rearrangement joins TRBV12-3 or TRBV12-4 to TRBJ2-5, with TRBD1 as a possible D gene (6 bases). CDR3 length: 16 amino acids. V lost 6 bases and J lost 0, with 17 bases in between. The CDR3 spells CASSDLGQGHQETQYF. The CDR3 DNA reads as TGTGCCAGCAGCGACCTGGGGCAGGGGCACCAAGAGACCCAGTACTTC.

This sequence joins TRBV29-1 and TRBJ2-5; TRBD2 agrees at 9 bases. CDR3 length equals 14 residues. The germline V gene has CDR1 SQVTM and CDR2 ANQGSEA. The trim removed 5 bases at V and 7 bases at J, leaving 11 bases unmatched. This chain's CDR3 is CSVSQETSGGTQYF. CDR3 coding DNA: TGCAGCGTTTCCCAGGAGACTAGCGGCGGGACCCAGTACTTC. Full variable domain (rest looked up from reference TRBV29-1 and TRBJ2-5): SAVISQKPSRDICQRGTSLTIQCQVDSQVTMMFWYRQQPGQSLTLIATANQGSEATYESGFVIDKFPISRPNLTFSTLTVSNMSPEDSSIYLCSVSQETSGGTQYFGPGTRLLVL.

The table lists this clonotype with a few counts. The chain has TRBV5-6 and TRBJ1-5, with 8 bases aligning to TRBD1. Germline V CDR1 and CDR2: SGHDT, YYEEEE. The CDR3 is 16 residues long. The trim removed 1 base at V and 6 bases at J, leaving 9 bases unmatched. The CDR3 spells CASSLRQGAAGQPQHF. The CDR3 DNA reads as TGTGCCAGCAGCTTGAGGCAGGGGGCGGCCGGTCAGCCCCAGCATTTT.

The CDR3 DNA sequence: TGTGCCAGCAGCTCAGCGGGACAGGGGTTCGATGGCTACACCTTC. This sequence encodes CASSSAGQGFDGYTF. V is TRBV7-2 and J is TRBJ1-2, with 10 bases that match TRBD1. Losses at the gene ends were 4 bases for V and 6 bases for J; bases not matched to a gene: 8. The CDR3 spans 15 residues. Germline values: CDR1 SGHTA, CDR2 FQGNSA.

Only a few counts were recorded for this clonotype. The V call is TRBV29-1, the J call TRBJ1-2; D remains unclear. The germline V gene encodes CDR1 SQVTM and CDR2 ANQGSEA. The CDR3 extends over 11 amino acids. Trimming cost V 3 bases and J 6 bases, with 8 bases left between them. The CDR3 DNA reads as TGCAGCGTTGATGAGGGTCATGGCTACACCTTC. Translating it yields CSVDEGHGYTF.

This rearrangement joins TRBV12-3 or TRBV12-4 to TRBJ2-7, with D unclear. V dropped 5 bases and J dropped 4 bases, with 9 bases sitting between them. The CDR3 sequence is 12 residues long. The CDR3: CASSVSEYEQYF. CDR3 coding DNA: TGTGCCAGCAGTGTGTCTGAGTACGAGCAGTACTTC.

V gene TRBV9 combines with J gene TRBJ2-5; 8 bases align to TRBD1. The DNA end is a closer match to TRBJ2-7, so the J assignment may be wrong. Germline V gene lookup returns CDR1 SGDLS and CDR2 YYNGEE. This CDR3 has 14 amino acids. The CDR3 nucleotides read TGTGCCAGCAGCGCGGGGACAGGCGGGGACGAGCAGTACTTC. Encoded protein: CASSAGTGGDEQYF.

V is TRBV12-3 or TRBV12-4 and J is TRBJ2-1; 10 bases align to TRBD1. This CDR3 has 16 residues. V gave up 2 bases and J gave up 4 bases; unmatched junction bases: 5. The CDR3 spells CASSLQGTGAYNEQFF. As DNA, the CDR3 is TGTGCCAGCAGTTTACAGGGGACAGGGGCTTACAATGAGCAGTTCTTC.

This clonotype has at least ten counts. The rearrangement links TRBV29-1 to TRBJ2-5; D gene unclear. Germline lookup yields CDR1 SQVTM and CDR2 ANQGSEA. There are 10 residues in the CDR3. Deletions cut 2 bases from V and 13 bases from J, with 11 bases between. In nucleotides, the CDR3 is TGCAGCGTTGAATGGTGCGGAAGGTACTTC. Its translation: CSVEWCGRYF.

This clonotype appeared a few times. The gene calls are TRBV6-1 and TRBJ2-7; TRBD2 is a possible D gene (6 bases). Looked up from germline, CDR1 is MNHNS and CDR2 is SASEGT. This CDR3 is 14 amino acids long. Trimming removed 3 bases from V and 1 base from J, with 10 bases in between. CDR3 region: CASSEGGKSYEQYF. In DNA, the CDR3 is TGTGCCAGCAGTGAGGGCGGGAAATCCTACGAGCAGTACTTC.

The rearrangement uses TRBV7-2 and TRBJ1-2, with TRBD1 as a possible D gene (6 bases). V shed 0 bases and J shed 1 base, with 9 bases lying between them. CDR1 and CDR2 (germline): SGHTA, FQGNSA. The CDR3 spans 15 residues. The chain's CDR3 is CASSLARTVNYGYTF. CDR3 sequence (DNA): TGTGCCAGCAGCTTAGCGCGGACAGTTAACTATGGCTACACCTTC.

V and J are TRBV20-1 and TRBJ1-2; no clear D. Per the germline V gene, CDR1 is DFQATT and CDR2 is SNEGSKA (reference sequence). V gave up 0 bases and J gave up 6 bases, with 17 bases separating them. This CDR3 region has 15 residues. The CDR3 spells CSARDPAGNADGYTF. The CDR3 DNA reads TGCAGTGCTAGAGATCCGGCAGGCAACGCAGATGGCTACACCTTC.

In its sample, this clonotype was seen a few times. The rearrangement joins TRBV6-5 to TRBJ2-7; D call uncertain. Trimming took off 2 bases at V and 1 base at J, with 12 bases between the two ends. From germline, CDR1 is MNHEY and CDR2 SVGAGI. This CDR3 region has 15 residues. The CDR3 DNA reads TGTGCCAGCAGTTACGGAAGAGAACATTCCTACGAGCAGTACTTC. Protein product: CASSYGREHSYEQYF.

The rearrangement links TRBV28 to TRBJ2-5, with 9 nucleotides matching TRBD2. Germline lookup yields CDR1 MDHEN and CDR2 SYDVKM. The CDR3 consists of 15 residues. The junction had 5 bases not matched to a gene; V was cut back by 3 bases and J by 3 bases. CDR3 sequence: CASSFGASGKETQYF. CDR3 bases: TGTGCCAGCAGTTTTGGTGCTAGCGGGAAAGAGACCCAGTACTTC. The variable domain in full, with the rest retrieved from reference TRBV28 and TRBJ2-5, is DVKVTQSSRYLVKRTGEKVFLECVQDMDHENMFWYRQDPGLGLRLIYFSYDVKMKEKGDIPEGYSVSREKKERFSLILESASTNQTSMYLCASSFGASGKETQYFGPGTRLLVL.